These 14 T cell receptor beta chains originate from one sample sequenced in a study of beta chain features in type 1 diabetes. Of the isolated RNA, all was reverse transcribed, and so the sequenced material was expressed TCRB transcripts. Sequenced by immunoSEQ multiplex PCR; TCRdb stores in-frame clones only, minus some. The sample yields about 150,000 clones, approximately 8.1% seen once. The sequencing sample was made of central memory CD4+ T cells from blood. The source of these receptors is a man younger than 35 in good health.

As DNA, the CDR3 is TGTGCCAGCAGTTCGACAGGGGTTGGGAACTATGGCTACACCTTC. It encodes CASSSTGVGNYGYTF. The chain has TRBV28 and TRBJ1-2; the match to TRBD1 covers 8 bases. Per the germline V gene, CDR1 is MDHEN and CDR2 is SYDVKM. V shed 4 bases, J shed 2 bases, and the junction held 6 bases outside the gene matches. CDR3 length: 15 amino acids.

The V call is TRBV5-8, the J call TRBJ2-1; TRBD1 aligns across 9 bases. The V and J ends lost 3 bases and 8 bases, in that order; junction bases with no gene match: 12. There are 16 residues in the CDR3. Germline V lookup: CDR1 SGHTS, CDR2 YDEGEE. CDR3 sequence (DNA): TGTGCCAGCAGCTATGGGAGACAGGGGGGATATCATGAGCAGTTCTTC. Amino acids: CASSYGRQGGYHEQFF.

There are a few counts of this clone. The chain uses TRBV6-6 and TRBJ1-1; 8 bases map to TRBD1. CDR1 is MNHNY and CDR2 is SVGAGI in the germline V gene (reference sequence). The CDR3 totals 15 residues. The V and J ends lost 7 bases and 2 bases, in that order; junction bases with no gene match: 9. The CDR3 loop is CASKNRGRGNTEAFF. The CDR3 DNA reads as TGTGCCAGCAAAAACAGGGGGAGGGGAAACACTGAAGCTTTCTTT.

V usage is TRBV7-2 and J usage is TRBJ2-1; possible D gene TRBD1, 5 bases. The CDR3 length is 14 residues. Germline V gene data show CDR1 as SGHTA and CDR2 as FQGNSA. V was pared by 3 bases and J by 4 bases, with 10 bases between. The CDR3 bases are TGTGCCAGCAGCTTGGTGGGGCCGTACAATGAGCAGTTCTTC. It yields the protein CASSLVGPYNEQFF.

This clone was picked up many times. V usage is TRBV7-9 and J usage is TRBJ1-2, with D unresolved. Trimming stripped 5 bases from V and 6 bases from J, with 10 bases between. The germline CDR1 and CDR2 sequences are SEHNR and FQNEAQ (reference sequence). The CDR3 contains 12 residues. CDR3 coding DNA: TGTGCCAGCAGCATGAACATCGATGGCTACACCTTC. As protein: CASSMNIDGYTF.

CDR3 protein: CASSPYGLAGGSNEQFF. CDR3 DNA sequence: TGTGCCAGCAGCCCCTATGGGCTAGCGGGAGGCTCCAATGAGCAGTTCTTC. This chain links TRBV7-2 with TRBJ2-1, with 11 bases that match TRBD2. The germline CDR1 and CDR2 sequences are SGHTA and FQGNSA. The CDR3 totals 17 residues. V trimming: 5 bases; J trimming: 6 bases; junction bases outside the gene matches: 12.

This clone was counted only a few times. J is TRBJ2-1 and V is TRBV4-2, with 15 positions matching TRBD2. The CDR3 totals 21 residues. Germline V lookup: CDR1 LGHNA, CDR2 YNFKEQ. The V segment lost 2 bases and the J segment 0 bases; nucleotides outside the gene matches: 11. CDR3 sequence reads: CASSQLPGTSGGSSSYNEQFF. CDR3 in DNA: TGTGCCAGCAGCCAACTCCCCGGGACTAGCGGGGGGTCAAGCTCCTACAATGAGCAGTTCTTC.

This clone was seen a handful of times. The chain joins TRBV28 to TRBJ2-3, with a possible D match to TRBD1 (5 bases). Looked up from germline, CDR1 is MDHEN and CDR2 is SYDVKM. The CDR3 spans 16 residues. Trimming left V 7 bases short and J 2 bases short, with 19 bases between. CDR3 residues: CASTFLRGLNTDTQYF. CDR3 sequence (DNA): TGTGCCAGCACCTTCCTAAGGGGCCTGAACACAGATACGCAGTATTTT.

This clone was seen a handful of times. This rearrangement joins TRBV6-1 to TRBJ1-5; D uncertain. Trimming stripped 2 bases from V and 5 bases from J, with 7 bases between. The V gene's germline CDR1 is MNHNS and CDR2 SASEGT. This CDR3 spans 13 amino acids. CDR3 sequence (DNA): TGTGCCAGCAGTGAATCCCTTTATCAGCCCCAGCATTTT. The encoded protein is CASSESLYQPQHF.

The rearrangement joins TRBV18 to TRBJ2-3; D perhaps matches TRBD1 (6 bases). CDR1 is KGHSH, CDR2 LQKENI, per germline. V was clipped by 5 bases and J by 4 bases, with 10 bases between them. The CDR3 runs to 13 residues. The CDR3 spells CASSGGSADTQYF. In DNA form, the CDR3 reads TGTGCCAGCTCAGGGGGCAGCGCAGATACGCAGTATTTT.

This clone has only a few counts. The genes are TRBV6-1 and TRBJ1-5; perhaps TRBD1 as D (5 bases). Germline V gives CDR1 MNHNS, CDR2 SASEGT. The ends were cut back, 8 bases at V and 3 bases at J, with 11 bases in the middle. The CDR3 has 13 residues. The CDR3 DNA sequence: TGTGCCAGCGACAGTTTTATCAATCAGCCCCAGCATTTT. Translation gives CASDSFINQPQHF.

This chain connects TRBV7-9 to TRBJ2-7; weak D call: TRBD2 (6 bases). Trimming cost V 8 bases and J 4 bases, with 15 bases left between them. CDR3 length equals 13 residues. CDR1 SEHNR and CDR2 FQNEAQ come from the germline V gene (reference sequence). CDR3 nucleotide sequence: TGTGCCAGCGGGCTGGACTATACTTACGAGCAGTACTTC. Its translation is CASGLDYTYEQYF.

This clone was counted between two and nine times. The V gene is TRBV7-3, the J gene TRBJ2-2; 13 bases line up with TRBD2. Germline V gene lookup returns CDR1 SGHTA and CDR2 FQGTGA. V trimming: 4 bases; J trimming: 6 bases; junction bases outside the gene matches: 8. This CDR3 spans 17 amino acids. CDR3 sequence: CASSSPTSGGKAGELFF. CDR3 nucleotides: TGTGCCAGCAGCTCTCCGACTAGCGGGGGGAAAGCCGGGGAGCTGTTTTTT.

This clone appeared a few times. The CDR3 spells CSVGRDRDQPQHF. The DNA for the CDR3 is TGCAGCGTTGGTAGGGACAGGGATCAGCCCCAGCATTTT. J is TRBJ1-5 and V is TRBV29-1; 9 nucleotides align to TRBD1. After removal of 4 bases from V and 5 bases from J, the junction contained 3 bases not matched to a gene. This CDR3 is built from 13 residues. Germline V lookup: CDR1 SQVTM, CDR2 ANQGSEA.